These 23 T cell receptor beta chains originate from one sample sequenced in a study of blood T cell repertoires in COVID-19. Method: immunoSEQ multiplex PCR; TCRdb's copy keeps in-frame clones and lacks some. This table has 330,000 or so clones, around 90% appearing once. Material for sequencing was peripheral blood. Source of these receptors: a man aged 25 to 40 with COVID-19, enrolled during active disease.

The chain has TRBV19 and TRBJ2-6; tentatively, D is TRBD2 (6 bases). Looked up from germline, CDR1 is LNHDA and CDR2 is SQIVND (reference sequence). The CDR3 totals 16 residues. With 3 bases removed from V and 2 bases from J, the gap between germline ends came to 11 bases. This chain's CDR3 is CASSIWGETGANVLTF. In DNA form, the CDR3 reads TGTGCCAGTAGTATTTGGGGGGAAACTGGGGCCAACGTCCTGACTTTC.

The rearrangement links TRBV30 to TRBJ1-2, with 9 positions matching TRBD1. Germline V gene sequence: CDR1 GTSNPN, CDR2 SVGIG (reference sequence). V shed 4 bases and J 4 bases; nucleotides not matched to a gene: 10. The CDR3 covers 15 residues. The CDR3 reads CAWKNDRGSVYGYTF. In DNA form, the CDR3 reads TGTGCCTGGAAAAACGACAGGGGGTCAGTCTATGGCTACACCTTC. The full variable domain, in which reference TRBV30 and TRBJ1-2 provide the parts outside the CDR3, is SQTIHQWPATLVQPVGSPLSLECTVEGTSNPNLYWYRQAAGRGLQLLFYSVGIGQISSEVPQNLSASRPQDRQFILSSKKLLLSDSGFYLCAWKNDRGSVYGYTFGSGTRLTVV.

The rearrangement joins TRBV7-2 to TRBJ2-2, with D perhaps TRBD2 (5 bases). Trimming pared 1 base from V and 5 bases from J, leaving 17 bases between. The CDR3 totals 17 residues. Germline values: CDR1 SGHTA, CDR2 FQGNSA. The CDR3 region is CASSLVIRSPGTGELFF. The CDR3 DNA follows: TGTGCCAGCAGCTTAGTGATCCGGTCTCCGGGGACCGGGGAGCTGTTTTTT. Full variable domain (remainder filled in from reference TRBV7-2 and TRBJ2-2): GAGVSQSPSNKVTEKGKDVELRCDPISGHTALYWYRQSLGQGLEFLIYFQGNSAPDKSGLPSDRFSAERTGGSVSTLTIQRTQQEDSAVYLCASSLVIRSPGTGELFFGEGSRLTVL.

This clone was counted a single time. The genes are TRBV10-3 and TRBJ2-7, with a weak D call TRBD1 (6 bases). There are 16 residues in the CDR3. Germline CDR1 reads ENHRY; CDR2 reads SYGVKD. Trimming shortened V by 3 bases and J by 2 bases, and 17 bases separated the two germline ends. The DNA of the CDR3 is TGTGCCATCAGTGACCCGGGACACCCAAGGCCCTACGAGCAGTACTTC. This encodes CAISDPGHPRPYEQYF.

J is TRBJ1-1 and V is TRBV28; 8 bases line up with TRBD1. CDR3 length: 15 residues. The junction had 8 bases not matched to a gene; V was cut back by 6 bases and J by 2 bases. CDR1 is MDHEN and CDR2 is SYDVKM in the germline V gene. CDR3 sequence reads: CASSLPGQVNTEAFF. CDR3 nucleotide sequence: TGTGCCAGCAGCTTGCCGGGACAGGTTAACACTGAAGCTTTCTTT. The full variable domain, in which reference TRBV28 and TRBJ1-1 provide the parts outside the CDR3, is DVKVTQSSRYLVKRTGEKVFLECVQDMDHENMFWYRQDPGLGLRLIYFSYDVKMKEKGDIPEGYSVSREKKERFSLILESASTNQTSMYLCASSLPGQVNTEAFFGQGTRLTVV.

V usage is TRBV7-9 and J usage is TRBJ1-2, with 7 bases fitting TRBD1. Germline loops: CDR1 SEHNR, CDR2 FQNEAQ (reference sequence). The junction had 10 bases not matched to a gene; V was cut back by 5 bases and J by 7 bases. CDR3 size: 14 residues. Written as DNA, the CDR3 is TGTGCCAGCAGCACCCGAACAGGGGCGTTTGGCTACACCTTC. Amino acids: CASSTRTGAFGYTF.

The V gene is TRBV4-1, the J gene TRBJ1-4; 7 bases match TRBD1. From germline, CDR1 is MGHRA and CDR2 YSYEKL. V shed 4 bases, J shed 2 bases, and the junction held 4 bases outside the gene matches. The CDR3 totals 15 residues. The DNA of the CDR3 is TGCGCCAGCAGCCTTACGGGACAGACTAATGAAAAACTGTTTTTT. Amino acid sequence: CASSLTGQTNEKLFF.

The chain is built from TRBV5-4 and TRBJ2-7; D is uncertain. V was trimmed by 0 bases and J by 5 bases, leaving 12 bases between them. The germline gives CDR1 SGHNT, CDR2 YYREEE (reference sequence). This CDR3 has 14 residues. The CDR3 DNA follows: TGTGCCAGCAGCTTGGTCATGCCCCCGGACGAGCAGTACTTC. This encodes CASSLVMPPDEQYF.

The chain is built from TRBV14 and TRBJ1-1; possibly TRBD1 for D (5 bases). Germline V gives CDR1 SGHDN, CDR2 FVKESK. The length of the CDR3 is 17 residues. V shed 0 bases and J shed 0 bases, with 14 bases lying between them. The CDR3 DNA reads TGTGCCAGCAGCCAAGATCTAGGGTCAGGGATGAACACTGAAGCTTTCTTT. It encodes CASSQDLGSGMNTEAFF.

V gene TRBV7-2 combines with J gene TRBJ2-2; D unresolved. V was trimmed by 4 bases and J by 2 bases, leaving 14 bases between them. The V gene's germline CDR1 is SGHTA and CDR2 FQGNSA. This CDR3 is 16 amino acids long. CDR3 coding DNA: TGTGCCAGCAGCTCCCAGATTAGCTCTAACACCGGGGAGCTGTTTTTT. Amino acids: CASSSQISSNTGELFF.

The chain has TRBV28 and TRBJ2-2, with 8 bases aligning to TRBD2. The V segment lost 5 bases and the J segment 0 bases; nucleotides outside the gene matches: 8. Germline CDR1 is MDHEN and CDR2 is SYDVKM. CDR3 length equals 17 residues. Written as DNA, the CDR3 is TGTGCCAGCAGTCCGGGGGGGGCTAGCGCGAACACCGGGGAGCTGTTTTTT. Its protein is CASSPGGASANTGELFF.

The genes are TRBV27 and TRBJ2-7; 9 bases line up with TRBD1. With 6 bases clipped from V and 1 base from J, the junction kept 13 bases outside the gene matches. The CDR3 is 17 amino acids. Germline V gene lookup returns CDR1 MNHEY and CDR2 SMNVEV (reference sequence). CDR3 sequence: CASRPILPDRGSYEQYF. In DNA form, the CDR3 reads TGTGCCAGCAGACCGATCCTCCCTGACAGGGGGTCCTACGAGCAGTACTTC.

The CDR3 protein is CASSRTSSYNEQFF. The CDR3 nucleotides read TGTGCCAGCAGTCGGACTTCTTCCTACAATGAGCAGTTCTTC. This chain uses TRBV21-1 with TRBJ2-1; TRBD2 is the table's D call and was not checked against the DNA. TRBV21-1 is termed a pseudogene. This CDR3 comprises 14 residues.

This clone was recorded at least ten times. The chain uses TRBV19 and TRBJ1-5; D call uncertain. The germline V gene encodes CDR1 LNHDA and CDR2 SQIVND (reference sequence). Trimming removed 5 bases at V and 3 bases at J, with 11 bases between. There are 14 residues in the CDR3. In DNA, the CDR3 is TGTGCCAGTAGTCCCCGAGAGGCCAATCAGCCCCAGCATTTT. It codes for CASSPREANQPQHF.

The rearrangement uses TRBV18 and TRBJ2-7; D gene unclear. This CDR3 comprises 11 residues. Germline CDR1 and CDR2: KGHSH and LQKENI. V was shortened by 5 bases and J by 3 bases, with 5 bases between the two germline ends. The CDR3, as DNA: TGTGCCAGCTCAGCAGGCTACGAGCAGTACTTC. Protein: CASSAGYEQYF.

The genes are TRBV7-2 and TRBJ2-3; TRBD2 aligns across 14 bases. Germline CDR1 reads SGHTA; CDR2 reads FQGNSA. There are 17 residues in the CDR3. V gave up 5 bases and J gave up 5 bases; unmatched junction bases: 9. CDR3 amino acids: CASSLGLAGGPQDTQYF. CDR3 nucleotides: TGTGCCAGCAGCCTCGGACTAGCGGGGGGCCCTCAAGATACGCAGTATTTT.

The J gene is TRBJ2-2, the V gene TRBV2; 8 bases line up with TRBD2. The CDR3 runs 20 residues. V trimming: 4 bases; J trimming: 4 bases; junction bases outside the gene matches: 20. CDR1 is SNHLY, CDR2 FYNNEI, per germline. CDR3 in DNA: TGTGCCAGCAGTGGGCCGCTTAAGCGGGAGTCTCCGCGTAGCACCGGGGAGCTGTTTTTT. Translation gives CASSGPLKRESPRSTGELFF. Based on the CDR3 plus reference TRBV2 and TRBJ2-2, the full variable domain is EPEVTQTPSHQVTQMGQEVILRCVPISNHLYFYWYRQILGQKVEFLVSFYNNEISEKSEIFDDQFSVERPDGSNFTLKIRSTKLEDSAMYFCASSGPLKRESPRSTGELFFGEGSRLTVL.

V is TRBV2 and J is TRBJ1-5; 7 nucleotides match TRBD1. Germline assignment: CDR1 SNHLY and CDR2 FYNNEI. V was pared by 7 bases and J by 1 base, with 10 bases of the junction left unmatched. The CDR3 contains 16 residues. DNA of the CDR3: TGTGCCAGCAAGGGTCCGGGCAGGGGGAGCAATCAGCCCCAGCATTTT. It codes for CASKGPGRGSNQPQHF.

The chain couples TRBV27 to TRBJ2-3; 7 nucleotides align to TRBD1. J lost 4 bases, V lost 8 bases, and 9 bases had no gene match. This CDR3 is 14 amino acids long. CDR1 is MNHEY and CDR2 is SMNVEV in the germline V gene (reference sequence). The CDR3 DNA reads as TGTGCCAGCGGTCACAGGGGAATCCCAGATACGCAGTATTTT. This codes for CASGHRGIPDTQYF.

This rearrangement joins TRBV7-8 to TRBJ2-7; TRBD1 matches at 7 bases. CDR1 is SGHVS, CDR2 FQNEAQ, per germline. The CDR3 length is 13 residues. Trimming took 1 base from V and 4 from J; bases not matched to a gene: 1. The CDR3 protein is CASSLGRGYEQYF. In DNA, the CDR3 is TGTGCCAGCAGCTTAGGCAGGGGGTACGAGCAGTACTTC.

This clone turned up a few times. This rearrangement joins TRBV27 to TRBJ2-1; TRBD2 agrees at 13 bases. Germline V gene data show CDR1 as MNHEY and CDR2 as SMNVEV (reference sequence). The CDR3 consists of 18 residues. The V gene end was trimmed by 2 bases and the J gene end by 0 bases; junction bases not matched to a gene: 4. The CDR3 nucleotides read TGTGCCAGCAGTTTAGGACTAGCGGGAGCGAGCTCCTACAATGAGCAGTTCTTC. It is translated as CASSLGLAGASSYNEQFF.

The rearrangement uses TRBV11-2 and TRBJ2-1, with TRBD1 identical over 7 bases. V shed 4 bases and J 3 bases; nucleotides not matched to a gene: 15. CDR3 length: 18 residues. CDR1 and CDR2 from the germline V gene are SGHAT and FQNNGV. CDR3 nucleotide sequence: TGTGCCAGCAGCTCCCACTTGACAGGGCGGACGTACTACAATGAGCAGTTCTTC. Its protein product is CASSSHLTGRTYYNEQFF.

The CDR3 DNA is TGTGCCTGGACTTGGGGTACTAGGCAGAATGAGCAGTTCTTC. Protein product: CAWTWGTRQNEQFF. The V call is TRBV30, the J call TRBJ2-1, with D perhaps TRBD2 (5 bases). CDR1 GTSNPN and CDR2 SVGIG come from the germline V gene (reference sequence). The CDR3 runs 14 residues. Trimming shortened V by 4 bases and J by 7 bases, and 17 bases separated the two germline ends.